This entry features one TCR beta chain sequence. Its target is unknown. The data were taken from a study of Ad26.COV2.S vaccination and SARS-CoV-2 variants. Study findings and constraints: Vaccinated individuals (as opposed to placebo recipients) had higher spike-specific TCR breadth.

The germline gives CDR1 SEHNR, CDR2 FQNEAQ (reference sequence). This CDR3 is 15 amino acids long. With 5 bases clipped from V and 2 bases from J, the junction kept 7 bases outside the gene matches. Sequencing used immunoSEQ multiplex PCR; TCRdb keeps in-frame clones, though not all of them. This sample yields 380,000 or so clones, of which approximately 83% are seen a single time; approximately 7% belongs to the top ten. Treatment here: roughly 20 received Ad26.COV2.S at low or high dose, single or two shots; roughly five received placebo; per-sample allocation not given. The samples date from day 63 after the first vaccine or placebo injection.

This clonotype was obtained from a person between 18 and 65 years old who received the Ad26.COV2.S COVID-19 vaccine or a placebo. The V gene is TRBV7-9, the J gene TRBJ2-5; 8 bases are a match to TRBD1. The sample consisted of peripheral blood, taken in a trial of Ad26.COV2.S vaccine versus placebo. DNA for the CDR3: TGTGCCAGCAGCCAATCCCGACAGGGGCAAGAGACCCAGTACTTC. Protein product: CASSQSRQGQETQYF.